The 32 T cell receptor beta chains presented below share a single source sample, sequenced in a study of blood T cell repertoires in COVID-19. TCRdb's copy holds only in-frame clones and misses some; the assay was immunoSEQ multiplex PCR. The data contain around 140,000 clones, 80% to 90% of them singletons. Source material: PBMCs or T cells enriched from blood (not recorded which). The receptors were sampled from a man between 60 and 75 years old who had recovered from COVID-19.

The chain links TRBV9 to TRBJ1-2; D is ambiguous. CDR3 length: 15 residues. V lost 3 bases, J lost 3 bases, and 15 bases lay in between. CDR1 and CDR2 (germline): SGDLS, YYNGEE. CDR3 DNA: TGTGCCAGCAGCGCCCATGCAGGATCGGACTATGGCTACACCTTC. It encodes CASSAHAGSDYGYTF.

The chain joins TRBV19 to TRBJ1-6, with TRBD1 matching over 8 bases. Per the germline V gene, CDR1 is LNHDA and CDR2 is SQIVND (reference sequence). V lost 1 base to trimming and J lost 9 bases; unmatched junction nucleotides: 5. This CDR3 is 15 amino acids long. The CDR3 coding sequence is TGTGCCAGTAGTATAGGGCCAGGGGGCAGTTCACCCCTCCACTTT. It codes for CASSIGPGGSSPLHF.

The V and J genes are TRBV10-1 and TRBJ2-2; maybe TRBD2 (7 bases). Between the trimmed V and J ends, which lost 8 bases and 5 bases, there was a span of 15 bases. The CDR3 runs to 14 residues. Germline CDR1 reads WNHNN; CDR2 reads SYGVQD (reference sequence). This CDR3 reads CASGGGSKTGELFF. CDR3 nucleotide sequence: TGCGCCAGCGGGGGGGGCAGTAAAACCGGGGAGCTGTTTTTT.

This clone was seen once. The chain links TRBV30 to TRBJ2-7, with D possibly matching TRBD2 (6 bases). The CDR3 is made up of 15 amino acids. V was shortened by 0 bases and J by 6 bases, with 18 bases between the two germline ends. Germline CDR1 GTSNPN, CDR2 SVGIG (reference sequence). In DNA, the CDR3 is TGTGCCTGGAGTGTACGAAGGACTACCCTCTCCGAGCAGTACTTC. It is translated as CAWSVRRTTLSEQYF.

V and J are TRBV16 and TRBJ2-1; 7 bases map to TRBD1. Trimming took 3 bases from V and 0 from J; bases not matched to a gene: 8. The V gene's germline CDR1 is KGHSY and CDR2 FQNENV. The CDR3 totals 17 residues. The CDR3 region is CASSHGQVAFSYNEQFF. In DNA, the CDR3 is TGTGCCAGCAGCCACGGACAGGTAGCCTTCTCCTACAATGAGCAGTTCTTC. Drawing the rest from reference TRBV16 and TRBJ2-1, the complete variable domain is GEEVAQTPKHLVRGEGQKAKLYCAPIKGHSYVFWYQQVLKNEFKFLISFQNENVFDETGMPKERFSAKCLPNSPCSLEIQATKLEDSAVYFCASSHGQVAFSYNEQFFGPGTRLTVL.

The chain combines TRBV5-1 with TRBJ1-1; 8 bases fit TRBD1. The junction had 5 bases not matched to a gene; V was cut back by 0 bases and J by 4 bases. This CDR3 is 15 amino acids long. The germline gives CDR1 SGHRS, CDR2 YFSETQ. The CDR3: CASSLALQGGTEAFF. CDR3 nucleotides: TGCGCCAGCAGCTTGGCCCTACAGGGGGGCACTGAAGCTTTCTTT.

The V and J genes are TRBV19 and TRBJ2-2; perhaps TRBD2 as D (6 bases). CDR1 is LNHDA and CDR2 is SQIVND in the germline V gene (reference sequence). CDR3 length: 16 amino acids. The V and J ends lost 5 bases and 3 bases respectively, with 16 bases between them. CDR3 in DNA: TGTGCCAGTAGTGCCCGGGGTAGCGGATACACCGGGGAGCTGTTTTTT. It encodes CASSARGSGYTGELFF.

This chain links TRBV5-5 with TRBJ1-6, with D perhaps TRBD1 (6 bases). CDR1 and CDR2 (germline): SGHKS, YYEKEE (reference sequence). The CDR3 sequence is 13 residues long. Trimming stripped 3 bases from V and 7 bases from J, with 8 bases between. CDR3 amino acids: CASSSDRNSPLHF. In nucleotides, the CDR3 is TGTGCCAGCAGCTCGGACAGAAATTCACCCCTCCACTTT.

The chain uses TRBV2 and TRBJ2-7; 7 nucleotides match TRBD1. CDR1 SNHLY and CDR2 FYNNEI come from the germline V gene. The CDR3 has 13 residues. Trimming removed 8 bases from V and 3 bases from J; junction bases left unmatched: 7. In nucleotides, the CDR3 is TGTGCCAGCGGTGGGACAGTCTACTACGAGCAGTACTTC. This translates into CASGGTVYYEQYF.

V usage is TRBV7-8 and J usage is TRBJ1-4; D remains unclear. The CDR3 runs 13 residues. V lost 5 bases, J lost 8 bases, and 12 bases lay in between. Per germline, CDR1 SGHVS and CDR2 FQNEAQ. The CDR3 reads CASSLREGEKLFF. The CDR3 DNA sequence: TGTGCCAGCAGCCTACGGGAGGGCGAAAAACTGTTTTTT. Full variable domain (outside the CDR3, taken from reference TRBV7-8 and TRBJ1-4): GAGVSQSPRYKVAKRGQDVALRCDPISGHVSLFWYQQALGQGPEFLTYFQNEAQLDKSGLPSDRFFAERPEGSVSTLKIQRTQQEDSAVYLCASSLREGEKLFFGSGTQLSVL.

This chain links TRBV19 with TRBJ2-7, with D maybe TRBD1 (5 bases). The germline V and J ends were trimmed by 5 bases and 1 base, with 9 bases remaining between them. Germline values: CDR1 LNHDA, CDR2 SQIVND (reference sequence). The CDR3 sequence is 13 residues long. For the CDR3, the DNA is TGTGCCAGTAGTGGGGCTAGGTCCTACGAGCAGTACTTC. Its translation is CASSGARSYEQYF.

The V and J genes are TRBV2 and TRBJ1-1; no reliable D call. The ends were cut back, 7 bases at V and 6 bases at J, with 15 bases in the middle. Germline CDR1 SNHLY, CDR2 FYNNEI. This CDR3 region has 13 residues. The CDR3 loop is CASTQVVEAEAFF. The DNA for the CDR3 is TGTGCCAGCACCCAGGTGGTGGAGGCTGAAGCTTTCTTT.

J is TRBJ2-2 and V is TRBV6-5; no clear D gene. Trimming shortened V by 0 bases and J by 7 bases, and 6 bases separated the two germline ends. The CDR3 covers 13 residues. Germline V gives CDR1 MNHEY, CDR2 SVGAGI. CDR3 region: CASSYSPSGELFF. In nucleotides, the CDR3 is TGTGCCAGCAGTTACTCGCCGAGCGGGGAGCTGTTTTTT.

This rearrangement joins TRBV3-1 (or the pseudogene TRBV3-2) to TRBJ2-7; 9 bases align to TRBD1. The V gene end was trimmed by 4 bases and the J gene end by 2 bases; junction bases not matched to a gene: 3. CDR3 length: 14 amino acids. Per the germline V gene, CDR1 is LGHDT and CDR2 is YNNKEL (reference sequence). CDR3 in DNA: TGTGCCAGCAGCCGAGGACAGGGGACCTACGAGCAGTACTTC. It codes for CASSRGQGTYEQYF.

The chain has TRBV27 and TRBJ2-7; D ambiguous. The ends were cut back, 3 bases at V and 2 bases at J, with 8 bases in the middle. The germline CDR1 and CDR2 sequences are MNHEY and SMNVEV (reference sequence). The CDR3 has 13 residues. Here the CDR3 reads CASSFLPTYEQYF. CDR3 coding DNA: TGTGCCAGCAGTTTTCTACCCACCTACGAGCAGTACTTC.

This chain uses TRBV19 with TRBJ2-2; 9 nucleotides agree with TRBD2. Germline V lookup: CDR1 LNHDA, CDR2 SQIVND (reference sequence). Unmatched junction bases numbered 9, after V lost 2 bases and J lost 5 bases. The CDR3 runs 17 residues. The CDR3 sequence is CASSIPGGGAFTGELFF. DNA for the CDR3: TGTGCCAGTAGTATACCCGGCGGGGGGGCCTTTACCGGGGAGCTGTTTTTT.

This clone was seen only once. This chain uses TRBV25-1 with TRBJ2-5; D uncertain. The CDR3 length is 11 residues. Germline lookup yields CDR1 MGHDK and CDR2 SYGVNS. V was cut by 3 bases and J by 7 bases, with 6 bases left in between. The CDR3 reads CASSDMATQYF. CDR3 nucleotide sequence: TGTGCCAGCAGTGACATGGCGACCCAGTACTTC.

This sequence joins TRBV7-6 and TRBJ2-6, with TRBD1 matching 9 bases. The V gene end was trimmed by 5 bases and the J gene end by 0 bases; junction bases not matched to a gene: 5. Germline values: CDR1 SGHVS, CDR2 FNYEAQ. This CDR3 has 17 amino acids. The CDR3: CASSGGQGSSGANVLTF. For the CDR3, the DNA is TGTGCCAGCAGCGGAGGACAGGGGAGCTCTGGGGCCAACGTCCTGACTTTC.

The chain employs TRBV6-4 and TRBJ2-1; 8 positions agree with TRBD2. Per the germline V gene, CDR1 is MRHNA and CDR2 is SNTAGT. The CDR3 has 15 amino acids. The V and J ends lost 6 bases and 10 bases, in that order; junction bases with no gene match: 14. The CDR3 DNA sequence: TGTGCCAGCAGCGTCCTAGCGGGCCCCGGCAGGGAGCAGTTCTTC. This codes for CASSVLAGPGREQFF.

J is TRBJ2-5 and V is TRBV7-9, with 8 bases matching TRBD1. The germline V gene encodes CDR1 SEHNR and CDR2 FQNEAQ (reference sequence). V lost 5 bases and J lost 5; bases outside the gene matches: 4. The CDR3 extends over 13 amino acids. Written as DNA, the CDR3 is TGTGCCAGCAGCCGCAGGGGGCAGGAGACCCAGTACTTC. Translation: CASSRRGQETQYF.

This chain links TRBV6-5 with TRBJ2-7; the D gene is possibly TRBD2 (6 bases). V was cut by 0 bases and J by 7 bases, with 19 bases left in between. Germline V gene lookup returns CDR1 MNHEY and CDR2 SVGAGI. The length of the CDR3 is 16 residues. The CDR3 nucleotides are TGTGCCAGCAGTTACTCCCCCCCGGGACTGCCGGGGGAGCAGTACTTC. It encodes CASSYSPPGLPGEQYF.

This clone was recorded once. V is TRBV18 and J is TRBJ2-6, with D maybe TRBD1 (5 bases). The length of the CDR3 is 18 residues. With 6 bases removed from V and 0 bases from J, the gap between germline ends came to 18 bases. CDR1 and CDR2 (germline): KGHSH, LQKENI. CDR3 region: CASSYWTRQNSGANVLTF. DNA for the CDR3: TGTGCCAGCTCCTATTGGACAAGGCAAAACTCTGGGGCCAACGTCCTGACTTTC.

The chain is built from TRBV28 and TRBJ1-2; the D gene is possibly TRBD1 (6 bases). The CDR3 loop spans 13 amino acids. V was shortened by 2 bases and J by 4 bases, with 8 bases between the two germline ends. The germline V gene encodes CDR1 MDHEN and CDR2 SYDVKM. The CDR3 bases are TGTGCCAGCAGTTTAAGGGGGAGCTATGGCTACACCTTC. It yields the protein CASSLRGSYGYTF.

Remarks on this clone: At one boundary the junction diverges from the germline segment, which might be a read error. Here the CDR3 DNA reads TGTGCCAGCCTTGGACAGGGCTATTACGCCTTC. It encodes CASLGQGYYAF. The chain joins TRBV6-5 to TRBJ1-2, with 8 bases lining up with TRBD1. This CDR3 comprises 11 residues. Germline V lookup: CDR1 MNHEY, CDR2 SVGAGI.

The chain carries TRBV30 and TRBJ2-7; TRBD1 matches at 7 bases. V was pared by 3 bases and J by 5 bases, with 10 bases of the junction left unmatched. The CDR3 has 14 amino acids. The germline gives CDR1 GTSNPN, CDR2 SVGIG (reference sequence). CDR3 amino acids: CAWRTGVLGHEQYF. CDR3 DNA: TGTGCCTGGAGAACAGGGGTCCTAGGCCACGAGCAGTACTTC. Full variable domain (missing parts from reference TRBV30 and TRBJ2-7): SQTIHQWPATLVQPVGSPLSLECTVEGTSNPNLYWYRQAAGRGLQLLFYSVGIGQISSEVPQNLSASRPQDRQFILSSKKLLLSDSGFYLCAWRTGVLGHEQYFGPGTRLTVT.

This rearrangement joins TRBV19 to TRBJ1-5, with TRBD1 matching over 8 bases. The CDR3 sequence is 15 residues long. The ends lost 4 bases at V and 7 bases at J; junction bases unmatched: 9. Germline V gene data show CDR1 as LNHDA and CDR2 as SQIVND (reference sequence). This chain's CDR3 is CASSTRTGWGQPQHF. CDR3 nucleotides: TGTGCCAGTAGTACCCGGACAGGGTGGGGACAGCCCCAGCATTTT.

The chain uses TRBV28 and TRBJ1-4; no clear D gene. The CDR3 loop spans 15 amino acids. Germline CDR1 reads MDHEN; CDR2 reads SYDVKM. The V gene lost 4 bases and the J gene lost 8 bases, with 17 bases spanning the gap. The CDR3 nucleotides read TGTGCCAGCAGTTCCTCCTCCTCCGGTATCGAAAAACTGTTTTTT. It yields the protein CASSSSSSGIEKLFF.

The rearrangement joins TRBV7-8 to TRBJ2-7, with D possibly being TRBD1 (6 bases). In germline, CDR1 is SGHVS, CDR2 FQNEAQ. The CDR3 consists of 15 residues. With 6 bases removed from V and 2 bases from J, the gap between germline ends came to 17 bases. CDR3 residues: CASSSTGPNTYEQYF. The CDR3 nucleotides read TGTGCCAGCAGTTCAACAGGGCCGAATACCTACGAGCAGTACTTC.

The rearrangement uses TRBV2 and TRBJ2-5, with 10 bases fitting TRBD1. Per the germline V gene, CDR1 is SNHLY and CDR2 is FYNNEI. After removal of 7 bases from V and 10 bases from J, the junction contained 6 bases not matched to a gene. The CDR3 totals 12 residues. CDR3 DNA: TGTGCCAGCAAGGGACAGGGGCTAGACCAGTACTTC. As protein: CASKGQGLDQYF.

The chain couples TRBV6-5 to TRBJ2-7, with D possibly TRBD1 on 6 matching bases. Trimming cost V 5 bases and J 4 bases, with 12 bases left between them. CDR1 and CDR2 from the germline V gene are MNHEY and SVGAGI. The CDR3 totals 13 residues. Here the CDR3 reads CASSPPTGYEQYF. Written as DNA, the CDR3 is TGTGCCAGCAGTCCGCCGACAGGTTACGAGCAGTACTTC.

The rearrangement links TRBV5-1 to TRBJ2-1; 9 nucleotides match TRBD2. Germline lookup yields CDR1 SGHRS and CDR2 YFSETQ. Losses at the gene ends were 1 base for V and 7 bases for J; bases not matched to a gene: 9. This CDR3 region has 16 residues. The CDR3 spells CASSLNRAGGTNEQFF. CDR3 sequence (DNA): TGCGCCAGCAGCTTGAATCGCGCGGGGGGGACTAATGAGCAGTTCTTC.

The chain has TRBV2 and TRBJ1-3, with D uncertain. This CDR3 is 14 amino acids long. The ends were cut back, 4 bases at V and 4 bases at J, with 11 bases in the middle. The germline V gene has CDR1 SNHLY and CDR2 FYNNEI. The CDR3 DNA follows: TGTGCCAGCAGTGCCGACAATTCGGGAAACACCATATATTTT. It specifies CASSADNSGNTIYF. The whole variable domain, filled in from reference TRBV2 and TRBJ1-3, reads EPEVTQTPSHQVTQMGQEVILRCVPISNHLYFYWYRQILGQKVEFLVSFYNNEISEKSEIFDDQFSVERPDGSNFTLKIRSTKLEDSAMYFCASSADNSGNTIYFGEGSWLTVV.